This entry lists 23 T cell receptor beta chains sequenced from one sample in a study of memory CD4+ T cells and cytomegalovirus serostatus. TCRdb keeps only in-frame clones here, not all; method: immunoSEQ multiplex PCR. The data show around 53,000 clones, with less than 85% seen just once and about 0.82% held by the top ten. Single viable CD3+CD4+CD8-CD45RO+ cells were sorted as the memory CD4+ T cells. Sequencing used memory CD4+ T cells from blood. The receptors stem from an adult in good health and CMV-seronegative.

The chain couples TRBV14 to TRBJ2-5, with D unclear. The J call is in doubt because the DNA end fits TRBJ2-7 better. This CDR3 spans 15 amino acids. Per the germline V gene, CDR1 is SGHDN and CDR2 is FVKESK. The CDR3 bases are TGTGCCAGCAGCCAAGATGCAACACTATTTGACGAGCAGTACTTC. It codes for CASSQDATLFDEQYF.

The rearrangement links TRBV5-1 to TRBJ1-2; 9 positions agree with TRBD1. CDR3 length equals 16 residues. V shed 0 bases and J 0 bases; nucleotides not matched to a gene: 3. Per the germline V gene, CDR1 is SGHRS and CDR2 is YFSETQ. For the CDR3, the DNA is TGCGCCAGCAGCTTGGGGGACAGGGTGCCTAACTATGGCTACACCTTC. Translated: CASSLGDRVPNYGYTF.

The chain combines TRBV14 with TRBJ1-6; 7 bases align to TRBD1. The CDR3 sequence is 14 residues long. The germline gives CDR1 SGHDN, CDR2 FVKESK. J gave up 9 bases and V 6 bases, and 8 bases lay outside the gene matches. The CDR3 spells CASSRQGMGSPLHF. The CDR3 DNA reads TGTGCCAGCAGTCGACAGGGCATGGGTTCACCCCTCCACTTT.

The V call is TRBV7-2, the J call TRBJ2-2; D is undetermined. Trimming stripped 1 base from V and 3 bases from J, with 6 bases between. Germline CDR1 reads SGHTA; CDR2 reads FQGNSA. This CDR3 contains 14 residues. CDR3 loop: CASSLVAYTGELFF. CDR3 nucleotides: TGTGCCAGCAGCTTAGTGGCCTACACCGGGGAGCTGTTTTTT.

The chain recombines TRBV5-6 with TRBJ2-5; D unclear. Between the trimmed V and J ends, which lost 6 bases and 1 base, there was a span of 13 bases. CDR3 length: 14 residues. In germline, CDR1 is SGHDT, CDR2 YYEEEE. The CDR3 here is CASTPIFGQETQYF. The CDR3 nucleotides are TGTGCCAGCACCCCTATTTTCGGCCAAGAGACCCAGTACTTC.

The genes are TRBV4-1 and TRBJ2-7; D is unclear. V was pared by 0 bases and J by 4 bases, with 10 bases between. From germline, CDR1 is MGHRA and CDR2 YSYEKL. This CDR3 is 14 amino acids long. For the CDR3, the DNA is TGCGCCAGCAGCCAAGAGTTCCAGTGGTACGAGCAGTACTTC. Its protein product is CASSQEFQWYEQYF.

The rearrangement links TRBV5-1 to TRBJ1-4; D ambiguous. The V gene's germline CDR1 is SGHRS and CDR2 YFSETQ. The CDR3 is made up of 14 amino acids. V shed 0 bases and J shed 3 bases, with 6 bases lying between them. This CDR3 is CASSLEGPNEKLFF. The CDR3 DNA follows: TGCGCCAGCAGCTTGGAAGGGCCTAATGAAAAACTGTTTTTT. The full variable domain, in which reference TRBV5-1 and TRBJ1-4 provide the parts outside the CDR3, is KAGVTQTPRYLIKTRGQQVTLSCSPISGHRSVSWYQQTPGQGLQFLFEYFSETQRNKGNFPGRFSGRQFSNSRSEMNVSTLELGDSALYLCASSLEGPNEKLFFGSGTQLSVL.

As DNA, the CDR3 is TGTGCCAGCGCAAGGTGGGGCGAGCAGTACTTC. Translating it yields CASARWGEQYF. The chain joins TRBV19 to TRBJ2-7; D call uncertain. Germline-derived CDR1 and CDR2 are LNHDA and SQIVND (reference sequence). The CDR3 consists of 11 residues. The V and J ends lost 9 bases and 6 bases respectively, with 12 bases between them. The full variable domain, its missing parts supplied by reference TRBV19 and TRBJ2-7, is DGGITQSPKYLFRKEGQNVTLSCEQNLNHDAMYWYRQDPGQGLRLIYYSQIVNDFQKGDIAEGYSVSREKKESFPLTVTSAQKNPTAFYLCASARWGEQYFGPGTRLTVT.

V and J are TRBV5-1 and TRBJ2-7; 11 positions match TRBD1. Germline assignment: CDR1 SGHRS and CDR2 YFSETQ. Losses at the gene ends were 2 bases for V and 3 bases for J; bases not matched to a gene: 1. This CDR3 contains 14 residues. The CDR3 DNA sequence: TGCGCCAGCAGCTTTGGGACAGGGGGCTACGAGCAGTACTTC. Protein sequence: CASSFGTGGYEQYF.

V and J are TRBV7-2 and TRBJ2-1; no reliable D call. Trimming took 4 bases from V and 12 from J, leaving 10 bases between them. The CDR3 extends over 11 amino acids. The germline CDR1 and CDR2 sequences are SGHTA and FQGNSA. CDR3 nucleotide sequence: TGTGCCAGCAGCTCAAGATTGGGGCAGTTCTTC. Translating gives CASSSRLGQFF.

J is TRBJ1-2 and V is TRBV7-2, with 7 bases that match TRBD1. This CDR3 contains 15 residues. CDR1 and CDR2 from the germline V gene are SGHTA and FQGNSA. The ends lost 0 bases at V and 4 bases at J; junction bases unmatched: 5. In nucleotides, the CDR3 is TGTGCCAGCAGCTTAGCTGGGACAGCGGGCTATGGCTACACCTTC. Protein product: CASSLAGTAGYGYTF.

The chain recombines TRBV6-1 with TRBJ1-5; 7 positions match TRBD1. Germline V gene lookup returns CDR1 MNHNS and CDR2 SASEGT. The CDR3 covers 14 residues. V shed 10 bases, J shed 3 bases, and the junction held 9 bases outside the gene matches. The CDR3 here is CATLTRGVNQPQHF. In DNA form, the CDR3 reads TGTGCCACCCTAACCAGGGGGGTCAATCAGCCCCAGCATTTT.

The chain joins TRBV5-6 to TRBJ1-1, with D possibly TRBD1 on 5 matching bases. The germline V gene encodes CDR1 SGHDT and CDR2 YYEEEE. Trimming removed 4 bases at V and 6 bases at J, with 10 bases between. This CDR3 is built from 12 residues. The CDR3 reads CASSIQGSEAFF. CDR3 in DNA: TGTGCCAGCAGCATCCAGGGCTCTGAAGCTTTCTTT.

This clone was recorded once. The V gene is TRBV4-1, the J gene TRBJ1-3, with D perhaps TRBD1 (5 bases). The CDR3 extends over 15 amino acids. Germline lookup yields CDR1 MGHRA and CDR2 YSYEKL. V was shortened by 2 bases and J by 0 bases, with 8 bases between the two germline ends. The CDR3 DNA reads TGCGCCAGCAGCCAAACCAGGGACTCTGGAAACACCATATATTTT. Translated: CASSQTRDSGNTIYF.

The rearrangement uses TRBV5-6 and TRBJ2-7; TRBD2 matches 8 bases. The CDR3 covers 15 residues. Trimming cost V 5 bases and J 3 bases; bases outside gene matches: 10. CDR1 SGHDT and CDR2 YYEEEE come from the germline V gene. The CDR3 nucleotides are TGTGCCAGCAGGCGAGGACTAGCCCCGGACTACGAGCAGTACTTC. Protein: CASRRGLAPDYEQYF.

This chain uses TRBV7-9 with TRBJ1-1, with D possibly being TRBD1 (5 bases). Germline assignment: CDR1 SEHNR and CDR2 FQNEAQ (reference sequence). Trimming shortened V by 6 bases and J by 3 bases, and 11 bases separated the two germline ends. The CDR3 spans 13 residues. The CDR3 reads CASSYMGDTEAFF. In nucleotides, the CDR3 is TGTGCCAGCAGTTACATGGGGGACACTGAAGCTTTCTTT.

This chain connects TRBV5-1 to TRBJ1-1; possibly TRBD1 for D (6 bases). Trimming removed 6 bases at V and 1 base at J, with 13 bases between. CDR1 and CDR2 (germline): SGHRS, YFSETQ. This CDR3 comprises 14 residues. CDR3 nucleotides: TGCGCCAGCAACCCATTGACAGGGAACACTGAAGCTTTCTTT. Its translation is CASNPLTGNTEAFF.

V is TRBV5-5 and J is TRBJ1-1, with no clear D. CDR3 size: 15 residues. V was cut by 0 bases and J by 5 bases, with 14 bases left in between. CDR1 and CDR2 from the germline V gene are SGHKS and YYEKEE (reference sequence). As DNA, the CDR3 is TGTGCCAGCAGCTTGGTCCCTGACCAGCAGACTGAAGCTTTCTTT. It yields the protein CASSLVPDQQTEAFF. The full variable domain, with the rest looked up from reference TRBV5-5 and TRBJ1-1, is DAGVTQSPTHLIKTRGQQVTLRCSPISGHKSVSWYQQVLGQGPQFIFQYYEKEERGRGNFPDRFSARQFPNYSSELNVNALLLGDSALYLCASSLVPDQQTEAFFGQGTRLTVV.

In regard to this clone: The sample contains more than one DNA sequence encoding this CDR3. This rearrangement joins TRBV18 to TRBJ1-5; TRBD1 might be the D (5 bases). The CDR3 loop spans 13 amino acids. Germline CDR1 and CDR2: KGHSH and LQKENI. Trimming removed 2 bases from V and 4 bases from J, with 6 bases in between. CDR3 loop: CASSPDRNQPQHF. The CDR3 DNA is TGTGCCAGCTCACCAGACAGAAATCAGCCCCAGCATTTT.

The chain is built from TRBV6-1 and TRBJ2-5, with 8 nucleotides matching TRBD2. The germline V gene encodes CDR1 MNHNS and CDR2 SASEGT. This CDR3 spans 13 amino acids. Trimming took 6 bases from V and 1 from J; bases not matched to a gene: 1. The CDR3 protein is CASSGTSQETQYF. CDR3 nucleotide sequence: TGTGCCAGCAGCGGGACTAGCCAAGAGACCCAGTACTTC.

CDR3 DNA sequence: TGTGCCAGAGGGAGGGAAAGTATGAACACTGAAGCTTTCTTT. It is translated as CARGRESMNTEAFF. V and J are TRBV2 and TRBJ1-1, with D uncertain. Trimming removed 9 bases from V and 0 bases from J, with 14 bases in between. The CDR3 has 14 amino acids. Per germline, CDR1 SNHLY and CDR2 FYNNEI.

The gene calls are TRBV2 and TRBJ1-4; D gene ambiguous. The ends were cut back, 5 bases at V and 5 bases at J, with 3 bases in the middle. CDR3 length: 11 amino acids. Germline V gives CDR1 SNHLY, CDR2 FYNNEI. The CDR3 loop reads CASSLNEKLFF. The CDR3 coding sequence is TGTGCCAGCAGTTTAAATGAAAAACTGTTTTTT.

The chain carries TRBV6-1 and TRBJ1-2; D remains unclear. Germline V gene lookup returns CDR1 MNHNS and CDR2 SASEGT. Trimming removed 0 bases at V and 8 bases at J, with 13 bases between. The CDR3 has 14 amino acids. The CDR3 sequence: CASSEAGTVKGYTF. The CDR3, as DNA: TGTGCCAGCAGTGAAGCGGGCACAGTAAAGGGCTACACCTTC.